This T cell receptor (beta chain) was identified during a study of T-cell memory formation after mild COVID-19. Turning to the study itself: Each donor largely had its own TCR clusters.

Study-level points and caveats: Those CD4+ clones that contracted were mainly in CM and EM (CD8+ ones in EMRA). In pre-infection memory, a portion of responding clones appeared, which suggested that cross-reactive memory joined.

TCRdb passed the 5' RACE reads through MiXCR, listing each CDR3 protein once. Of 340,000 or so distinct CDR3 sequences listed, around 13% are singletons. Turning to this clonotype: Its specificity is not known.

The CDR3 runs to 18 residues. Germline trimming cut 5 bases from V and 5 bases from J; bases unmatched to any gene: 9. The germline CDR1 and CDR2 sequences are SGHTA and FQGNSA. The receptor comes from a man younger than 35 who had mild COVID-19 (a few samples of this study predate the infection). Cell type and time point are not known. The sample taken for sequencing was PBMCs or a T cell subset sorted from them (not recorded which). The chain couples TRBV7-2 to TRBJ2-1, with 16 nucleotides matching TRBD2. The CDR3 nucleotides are TGTGCCAGCAGCCCAAAGATGGGACTAGCGGGGGGGGACAATGAGCAGTTCTTC. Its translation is CASSPKMGLAGGDNEQFF.